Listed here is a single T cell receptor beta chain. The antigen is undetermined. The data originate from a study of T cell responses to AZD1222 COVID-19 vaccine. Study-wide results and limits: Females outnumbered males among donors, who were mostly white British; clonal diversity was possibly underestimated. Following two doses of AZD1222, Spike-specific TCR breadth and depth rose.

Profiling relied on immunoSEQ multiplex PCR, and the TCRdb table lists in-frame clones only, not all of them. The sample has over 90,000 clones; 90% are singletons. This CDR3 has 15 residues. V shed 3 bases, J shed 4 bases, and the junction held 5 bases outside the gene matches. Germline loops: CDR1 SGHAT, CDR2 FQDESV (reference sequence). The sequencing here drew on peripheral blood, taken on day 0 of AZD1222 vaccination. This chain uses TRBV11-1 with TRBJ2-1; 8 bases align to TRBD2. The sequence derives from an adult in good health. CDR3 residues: CASSFLAGGYNEQFF. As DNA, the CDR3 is TGTGCCAGCAGCTTTCTGGCGGGGGGTTACAATGAGCAGTTCTTC. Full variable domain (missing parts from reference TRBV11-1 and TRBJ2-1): EAEVAQSPRYKITEKSQAVAFWCDPISGHATLYWYRQILGQGPELLVQFQDESVVDDSQLPKDRFSAERLKGVDSTLKIQPAELGDSAMYLCASSFLAGGYNEQFFGPGTRLTVL.